These T cell receptor beta chains were read from a single sample in a study of T cell clonotyping in hematopoietic cell transplantation. Measured with immunoSEQ multiplex PCR; TCRdb has only the in-frame clones, and not every one. The table records about 12,000 clones, around 68% of them present only once. The sample here was peripheral blood mononuclear cells, taken 180 days after allogeneic stem cell transplant. These receptors originate from a male patient between 60 and 69 years old who had an allogeneic stem cell transplant from an unrelated donor, so the T cells may come from the graft donor. Some clones in this sample may be carry-over from other donors' samples. Each CDR3 is given with its conserved first and last residue. Fields, in order: V gene, D gene, clone size, J gene, CDR3 DNA, CDR3 protein. The D gene is left open where the match is weak. Some rows mark clone size as missing; the rest say once, few, many or name a class of expanded clone.

v_call: TRBV5-4; d_call: -; clone_size: -; j_call: TRBJ1-1; cdr3_nt: TGTGCCAGCAGTCGGGGGGGGGACACTGAAGCTTTCTTT; cdr3_aa: CASSRGGDTEAFF
v_call: TRBV7-3; d_call: -; clone_size: -; j_call: TRBJ1-2; cdr3_nt: TGTGCCAGCAGCCTATCGGGGGGTCAGAACTATGGCTACACCTTC; cdr3_aa: CASSLSGGQNYGYTF
v_call: TRBV6-5; d_call: -; clone_size: medium-sized; j_call: TRBJ1-1; cdr3_nt: TGTGCCAGCAGTTCCGGGATGACTGAAGCTTTCTTT; cdr3_aa: CASSSGMTEAFF
v_call: TRBV7-6; d_call: -; clone_size: -; j_call: TRBJ2-7; cdr3_nt: TGTGCCAGCAGCTTAGGGCAGAACTCCTACGAGCAGTACTTC; cdr3_aa: CASSLGQNSYEQYF
v_call: TRBV28; d_call: -; clone_size: -; j_call: TRBJ1-2; cdr3_nt: TGTGCCAGCAGTTCAGGACAGTGGGAACTCTATGGCTACACCTTC; cdr3_aa: CASSSGQWELYGYTF
v_call: TRBV28; d_call: -; clone_size: few; j_call: TRBJ1-3; cdr3_nt: TGTGCCAGCAGTCTGGGGATTGGAAACACCATATATTTT; cdr3_aa: CASSLGIGNTIYF
v_call: TRBV29-1; d_call: -; clone_size: few; j_call: TRBJ1-2; cdr3_nt: TGCAGCGTTGGGGGGCCGGAGGGCTACACCTTC; cdr3_aa: CSVGGPEGYTF
v_call: TRBV7-3; d_call: -; clone_size: -; j_call: TRBJ2-1; cdr3_nt: TGTGCCAGCAGCTCCCAGGTACAGGGCCCCTACAATGAGCAGTTCTTC; cdr3_aa: CASSSQVQGPYNEQFF
v_call: TRBV4-3; d_call: -; clone_size: -; j_call: TRBJ2-7; cdr3_nt: TGCGCCAGCAGCCAAGTTAGGGCAGGATACGAGCAGTACTTC; cdr3_aa: CASSQVRAGYEQYF
v_call: TRBV27; d_call: TRBD1; clone_size: -; j_call: TRBJ1-1; cdr3_nt: TGTGCCAGCAGACCCGGACAGGATGTAAGGGGTGCTTTCTTT; cdr3_aa: CASRPGQDVRGAFF
v_call: TRBV4-1; d_call: -; clone_size: -; j_call: TRBJ1-6; cdr3_nt: TGCGCCAGCAGCCAATGGCGGGAGACTACCTCCTATAATTCACCCCTCCACTTT; cdr3_aa: CASSQWRETTSYNSPLHF
v_call: TRBV6-5; d_call: -; clone_size: few; j_call: TRBJ2-7; cdr3_nt: TGTGCCAGCAGTTACGAGGCAGGGGGGTCCTACGAGCAGTACTTC; cdr3_aa: CASSYEAGGSYEQYF
v_call: TRBV6-6; d_call: TRBD2; clone_size: -; j_call: TRBJ2-2; cdr3_nt: TGTGCCAGCAGGCCTAGCGGGGGGGACACCGGGGAGCTGTTTTTT; cdr3_aa: CASRPSGGDTGELFF
v_call: TRBV30; d_call: TRBD2; clone_size: few; j_call: TRBJ2-2; cdr3_nt: TGTGCCTGGGAGAAAGGACTAGCGGCCGGGGAGCTGTTTTTT; cdr3_aa: CAWEKGLAAGELFF
v_call: TRBV27; d_call: TRBD2; clone_size: -; j_call: TRBJ2-7; cdr3_nt: TGTGCCAGCAGTCCCACCGGGACTAGCGACCACGAGCAGTACTTC; cdr3_aa: CASSPTGTSDHEQYF
v_call: TRBV4-1; d_call: -; clone_size: -; j_call: TRBJ1-2; cdr3_nt: TGCGCCAGCAGCCCCCGGGACGGCTTTTATGGCTACACCTTC; cdr3_aa: CASSPRDGFYGYTF
v_call: TRBV30; d_call: -; clone_size: few; j_call: TRBJ1-1; cdr3_nt: TGTGCCTGGAGTGTACTGGCTGAAGCTTTCTTT; cdr3_aa: CAWSVLAEAFF
v_call: TRBV6-5; d_call: -; clone_size: -; j_call: TRBJ1-1; cdr3_nt: TGTGCCAGCACCTCAGACCCGGGCACTGAAGCTTTCTTT; cdr3_aa: CASTSDPGTEAFF
v_call: TRBV6-6; d_call: -; clone_size: -; j_call: TRBJ2-7; cdr3_nt: TGTGCCAGCACCAGTGGGACGGAAAGATTAAACTACGAGCAGTACTTC; cdr3_aa: CASTSGTERLNYEQYF
v_call: TRBV27; d_call: -; clone_size: -; j_call: TRBJ1-2; cdr3_nt: TGTGCCAGCAGTTTAAGAGTACGTTCCGGGGTCGGTGGCTACACCTTC; cdr3_aa: CASSLRVRSGVGGYTF
v_call: TRBV7-8; d_call: -; clone_size: -; j_call: TRBJ1-5; cdr3_nt: TGTGCCAGCAGCTTAGCCGAGAGGCAGCCCCAGCATTTT; cdr3_aa: CASSLAERQPQHF
v_call: TRBV30; d_call: -; clone_size: -; j_call: TRBJ1-3; cdr3_nt: TGTGCCTGGAAAAAGGTGGGAGCTGGAAACACCATATATTTT; cdr3_aa: CAWKKVGAGNTIYF
v_call: TRBV27; d_call: -; clone_size: -; j_call: TRBJ2-3; cdr3_nt: TGTACTACGACACAGGACCCGGCGGGACCAGATACGCAGTATTTT; cdr3_aa: CTTTQDPAGPDTQYF
v_call: TRBV28; d_call: -; clone_size: -; j_call: TRBJ1-5; cdr3_nt: TGTGCCAGCAGTACAGAATTTCCATATAGCAATCAGCCCCAGCATTTT; cdr3_aa: CASSTEFPYSNQPQHF
v_call: TRBV25-1; d_call: -; clone_size: few; j_call: TRBJ2-3; cdr3_nt: TGTGCCAGCAGTGGGGGGACAAGCACAGATACGCAGTATTTT; cdr3_aa: CASSGGTSTDTQYF
v_call: TRBV28; d_call: -; clone_size: -; j_call: TRBJ2-6; cdr3_nt: TGTGCCAGCAGTGAGCCCCCTGGGGCCAACGTCCTGACTTTC; cdr3_aa: CASSEPPGANVLTF
v_call: TRBV5-4; d_call: -; clone_size: -; j_call: TRBJ2-7; cdr3_nt: TGTGCCAGCAGCTTGTCCTCCTCCGTCCACGAGCAGTACTTC; cdr3_aa: CASSLSSSVHEQYF
v_call: TRBV6-1; d_call: -; clone_size: few; j_call: TRBJ1-5; cdr3_nt: TGTGCCAGCAGTTCCAGGGAGGGCAATCAGCCCCAGCATTTT; cdr3_aa: CASSSREGNQPQHF
v_call: TRBV6-1; d_call: TRBD1; clone_size: -; j_call: TRBJ1-1; cdr3_nt: TGTGCCAGCAGTGAAAGCACCGGGACAGGGAACACTGAAGCTTTCTTT; cdr3_aa: CASSESTGTGNTEAFF
v_call: TRBV2; d_call: -; clone_size: -; j_call: TRBJ1-5; cdr3_nt: TGTGCCAGCAGCTCCCCCGGAGCACAGCCCCAGCATTTT; cdr3_aa: CASSSPGAQPQHF
v_call: TRBV6-6; d_call: -; clone_size: few; j_call: TRBJ1-2; cdr3_nt: TGTGCCAGCACCGTCCCGGACGGAAACTATGGCTACACCTTC; cdr3_aa: CASTVPDGNYGYTF
v_call: TRBV28; d_call: TRBD1; clone_size: -; j_call: TRBJ2-5; cdr3_nt: TGTGCCAGCAGCCTCCTACCGGGACAGCAAGAGACCCAGTACTTC; cdr3_aa: CASSLLPGQQETQYF
v_call: TRBV7-2; d_call: -; clone_size: -; j_call: TRBJ1-2; cdr3_nt: TGTGCCAGCAGCCATAAATGGGGGGTCTATGGCTACACCTTC; cdr3_aa: CASSHKWGVYGYTF
v_call: TRBV28; d_call: -; clone_size: -; j_call: TRBJ1-2; cdr3_nt: TGTGCCAGCAGTTTGGAATATAGTGGCTACACCTTC; cdr3_aa: CASSLEYSGYTF
v_call: TRBV7-2; d_call: -; clone_size: -; j_call: TRBJ2-3; cdr3_nt: TGTGCCAGCAGCTTAGGGGCTAGAGGTAGTTCGGATACGCAGTATTTT; cdr3_aa: CASSLGARGSSDTQYF
v_call: TRBV5-1; d_call: TRBD1; clone_size: -; j_call: TRBJ1-3; cdr3_nt: TGCGCCACCAGCCGGGACAGTGAAAACACCATATATTTT; cdr3_aa: CATSRDSENTIYF
v_call: TRBV4-3; d_call: -; clone_size: -; j_call: TRBJ1-3; cdr3_nt: TGCGCCAGCAGCCAGAGGTTTGGGGGTAGAAGTGGAAACACCATATATTTT; cdr3_aa: CASSQRFGGRSGNTIYF
v_call: TRBV29-1; d_call: -; clone_size: -; j_call: TRBJ1-1; cdr3_nt: TGCAGCGTTGAAGATCAGAGGCGGAACACTGAAGCTTTCTTT; cdr3_aa: CSVEDQRRNTEAFF
v_call: TRBV4-1; d_call: -; clone_size: -; j_call: TRBJ2-3; cdr3_nt: TGCGCCAGCAGCCAAGATCCGCTAACTATTTCCACAGATACGCAGTATTTT; cdr3_aa: CASSQDPLTISTDTQYF
v_call: TRBV6-5; d_call: -; clone_size: -; j_call: TRBJ2-7; cdr3_nt: TGTGCCAGCAGTTACTCGGTAGGCCACGAGCAGTACTTC; cdr3_aa: CASSYSVGHEQYF
v_call: TRBV5-4; d_call: -; clone_size: -; j_call: TRBJ1-1; cdr3_nt: TGTGCCAGCAGCTTGGGTGGTGCCTCGGGGGCCACTGAAGCTTTCTTT; cdr3_aa: CASSLGGASGATEAFF
v_call: TRBV29-1; d_call: -; clone_size: -; j_call: TRBJ1-2; cdr3_nt: TGCAGCGTTGTACGACAGGTGCCTAACTATGGCTACACCTTC; cdr3_aa: CSVVRQVPNYGYTF
v_call: TRBV4-1; d_call: -; clone_size: -; j_call: TRBJ2-7; cdr3_nt: TGCGCCAGCAGCCAAGTAGATTTTGTACCGGGAGCGTCCTACGAGCAGTACTTC; cdr3_aa: CASSQVDFVPGASYEQYF
v_call: TRBV5-1; d_call: -; clone_size: -; j_call: TRBJ2-7; cdr3_nt: TGCGCCAGCAGCTTGGGAGGCTACGAGCAGTACTTC; cdr3_aa: CASSLGGYEQYF
v_call: TRBV5-1; d_call: -; clone_size: -; j_call: TRBJ2-7; cdr3_nt: TGCGCCAGCAGCTTGGAAGAGTTTGGGAAGCAGTACTTC; cdr3_aa: CASSLEEFGKQYF
v_call: TRBV19; d_call: TRBD2; clone_size: medium-sized; j_call: TRBJ2-1; cdr3_nt: TGTGCCACATGGACTAGCGGGGGGGCCAATGAGCAGTTCTTC; cdr3_aa: CATWTSGGANEQFF
v_call: TRBV7-6; d_call: -; clone_size: -; j_call: TRBJ1-2; cdr3_nt: TGTGCCAGCAGCTTAGTTAGGGGGACGGAGTATGGCTACACCTTC; cdr3_aa: CASSLVRGTEYGYTF
v_call: TRBV5-4; d_call: TRBD1; clone_size: -; j_call: TRBJ1-1; cdr3_nt: TGTGCCAGCAGCAAGGCCGGGACAGGGGCTGTCACTGAAGCTTTCTTT; cdr3_aa: CASSKAGTGAVTEAFF
v_call: TRBV5-6; d_call: -; clone_size: few; j_call: TRBJ1-1; cdr3_nt: TGTGCCAGCATCCGACAAGGGGCGCGTTACACTGAAGCTTTCTTT; cdr3_aa: CASIRQGARYTEAFF
v_call: TRBV7-2; d_call: -; clone_size: -; j_call: TRBJ2-5; cdr3_nt: TGTGCCAGCAGCTTCTGGCAGGGCGAGACCCAGTACTTC; cdr3_aa: CASSFWQGETQYF
v_call: TRBV28; d_call: TRBD1; clone_size: -; j_call: TRBJ2-7; cdr3_nt: TGTGCCAGCAGTTTAGGACAGGGGGCCTCCTACGAGCAGTACTTC; cdr3_aa: CASSLGQGASYEQYF
v_call: TRBV6-5; d_call: -; clone_size: -; j_call: TRBJ1-5; cdr3_nt: TGTGCCAGCAGCCCGAAGTCCGTGATCAATCAGCCCCAGCATTTT; cdr3_aa: CASSPKSVINQPQHF
v_call: TRBV7-9; d_call: TRBD1; clone_size: -; j_call: TRBJ1-2; cdr3_nt: TGTGCCAGCAGCGACCTGGGACAGGGGTCTGGCTACACCTTC; cdr3_aa: CASSDLGQGSGYTF
v_call: TRBV30; d_call: -; clone_size: few; j_call: TRBJ1-2; cdr3_nt: TGTGCCTGGAGCCCCGATAGGTTGGGCTATGGCTACACCTTC; cdr3_aa: CAWSPDRLGYGYTF
v_call: TRBV28; d_call: -; clone_size: once; j_call: TRBJ1-4; cdr3_nt: TGTGCCAGCAGCTCCCCCCCCCAGGGGAGTAATGAAAAACTGTTTTTT; cdr3_aa: CASSSPPQGSNEKLFF
v_call: TRBV19; d_call: -; clone_size: -; j_call: TRBJ1-6; cdr3_nt: TGTGCCAGTAGTATAGCAGGCCCAGATAATTCACCCCTCCACTTT; cdr3_aa: CASSIAGPDNSPLHF
v_call: TRBV5-6; d_call: TRBD2; clone_size: -; j_call: TRBJ2-2; cdr3_nt: TGTGCCAGCAGCCCCACCACTAGCGGGAGGGCTCTCGGGGAGCTGTTTTTT; cdr3_aa: CASSPTTSGRALGELFF
v_call: TRBV2; d_call: -; clone_size: -; j_call: TRBJ1-6; cdr3_nt: TGTGCCAGCAGTTACAACCCGCAGGCACCCCTCCACTTT; cdr3_aa: CASSYNPQAPLHF